This is a list of T cell receptor beta chains from one sample in a study of shared clonotypes between healthy human individuals. Some clones are missing from TCRdb's copy, which holds only in-frame ones; the method was immunoSEQ multiplex PCR. In the table there are about 480,000 clones, about 79% of which are singletons. Sequenced material: PBMCs. Receptors were obtained from a woman in her 40s in good health. Some clones in this sample may be carry-over from other donors' samples. CDR3s include the opening cysteine and the closing phenylalanine or tryptophan. Each record gives: J gene, clone size, V gene, D gene, CDR3 DNA, CDR3 protein. A D gene is named only where the DNA matches it firmly. Clone size is given for some rows only: seen once, a few or many times, or a class if the clone is expanded.

J gene: TRBJ2-2
clone size: -
V gene: TRBV10-3
D gene: TRBD1
CDR3 DNA: TGTGCCATCAGTGAGGTGGGGACAGGGGAAACCGGGGAGCTGTTTTTT
CDR3 protein: CAISEVGTGETGELFF

J gene: TRBJ1-4
clone size: -
V gene: TRBV2
D gene: -
CDR3 DNA: TGTGCCAGCAAAACTAATGAAAAACTGTTTTTT
CDR3 protein: CASKTNEKLFF

J gene: TRBJ2-2
clone size: few
V gene: TRBV6-1
D gene: -
CDR3 DNA: TGTGCCAGCAGTGAAGGTCCGGAATTCAGGGAGCTGTTTTTT
CDR3 protein: CASSEGPEFRELFF

J gene: TRBJ2-7
clone size: few
V gene: TRBV28
D gene: TRBD2
CDR3 DNA: TGTGCCAGCAGTTTATCGGCGGGGGAGGCCCTCGAGCAGTACTTC
CDR3 protein: CASSLSAGEALEQYF

J gene: TRBJ1-5
clone size: -
V gene: TRBV5-1
D gene: TRBD1
CDR3 DNA: TGCGCCAGCAGCTTGGGGACAGGGAGAAATCAGCCCCAGCATTTT
CDR3 protein: CASSLGTGRNQPQHF

J gene: TRBJ2-5
clone size: -
V gene: TRBV4-2
D gene: -
CDR3 DNA: TGTGCCAGCAGCTCCGCCTGGGGCCAGGAGACCCAGTACTTC
CDR3 protein: CASSSAWGQETQYF

J gene: TRBJ2-1
clone size: -
V gene: TRBV19
D gene: -
CDR3 DNA: TGTGCCAGTACGAGGGGGAGCGCGATCGGCAATGAGCAGTTCTTC
CDR3 protein: CASTRGSAIGNEQFF

J gene: TRBJ1-1
clone size: -
V gene: TRBV10-3
D gene: -
CDR3 DNA: TGTGCCATCAGTAGCCGGGACGAGGAAGCTTTCTTT
CDR3 protein: CAISSRDEEAFF

J gene: TRBJ1-4
clone size: -
V gene: TRBV6-5
D gene: TRBD1
CDR3 DNA: TGTGCCAGCAGTCCCTCCCGGGACAGAGAAAAACTGTTTTTT
CDR3 protein: CASSPSRDREKLFF

J gene: TRBJ2-7
clone size: -
V gene: TRBV15
D gene: TRBD2
CDR3 DNA: TGTGCCACCAGCAAGAGCGGGAGCTCCTACGAGCAGTACTTC
CDR3 protein: CATSKSGSSYEQYF